The clone carrying this T cell receptor (beta chain) was detected ten times or more. Its specificity is unknown. The entry originates in a study of T cells in Graves' hyperthyroidism and ophthalmopathy. RNA transcripts yielded amplified TCR beta CDR3 regions. In the first-round RT-PCR of the TCR CDR3, the HTBI primer set was used. TCRdb independently ran MiXCR on the multiplex PCR reads; one entry per CDR3 protein. Of 600,000 or so distinct CDR3 sequences listed, 13% to 15% are singletons. General study findings and limits: Blood also showed most of the thyroid clonotypes that were expanded above 0.001. Stable hyperthyroidism was told apart from ophthalmopathy by a model built on 13 V-J features.

Trimming removed 2 bases from V and 7 bases from J, with 6 bases in between. The CDR3 spans 11 residues. The V gene's germline CDR1 is SGHRS and CDR2 YFSETQ. Around 9.9 ml of fresh peripheral blood supplied the PBMCs. This chain uses TRBV5-1 with TRBJ1-1; possible D gene TRBD1, 5 bases. The receptor was derived from a woman between 45 and 65 years old with Graves' ophthalmopathy. Sequencing used blood. This chain's CDR3 is CASSFGGEAFF. CDR3 nucleotide sequence: TGCGCCAGCAGCTTTGGGGGTGAAGCTTTCTTT.